This T cell receptor (beta chain) was identified during a study of blood T cell repertoires in COVID-19 (dated by TCRdb to between 2020 and 2021). Notes on the research overall: Samples from collaborators originated in the United States, Italy and Spain and spanned both the acute and convalescent phases of COVID-19. The material from the prospective study consisted of cDNA or gDNA derived from T cells, B-cell-depleted T cells, or PBMCs. Where HLA class I and class II types were available, the types were taken from metadata supplied by the sample provider, not from assay-based typing. The repertoires were made available in a free public database intended to serve as a resource for research on the immune response to SARS-CoV-2. Subjects who had been exposed to COVID-19, were actively infected with it, or had recovered from it provided the deeply sampled blood TCRbeta repertoires that made up the dataset. A de-identified subject ID, COVID-19 status, age in years and sex were almost always included in the sample metadata. Samples were obtained from the ongoing ImmuneRACE study (first 160 participants) and from about 1,300 subjects provided by 6 global collaborators. General conclusions and limits of the study: The amount of clinical and demographic metadata varied by source and participant and was provided uncurated.

The CDR3 goes from the cysteine to the phenylalanine over 15 residues. Of all the DNA, just the CDR3 is kept, 45 bases in frame from base 1. The germline V gene sets CDR1 to SGHTA and CDR2 to FQGNSA. V has 3 bases trimmed and J has 0 bases trimmed; junction bases matching no gene number 2. A few counts support this clone. No antigen is known for it. The sample holds no much larger clone one base away, and base qualities are not on file. The same CDR3 arises from other DNA sequences in this sample as well. The collaborating institutions used their own protocols to collect whole blood in K2EDTA tubes. Collaborator samples were shipped for TCRbeta analysis as frozen whole blood, isolated PBMCs, or DNA extracted from either sample type. The immunoSEQ Assay, a bias-controlled multiplex PCR, was used to amplify TCRbeta CDR3 regions from genomic DNA. The study's own analysis went as follows. Nucleated cell counts per sample were estimated from amplification of reference gene primers within the assay. To quantify the absolute abundance of each unique TCRbeta CDR3 rearrangement, sequence reads were collapsed and filtered. Productive Simpson clonality was computed per sample as the square root of Simpson's diversity index over productive rearrangements. In its TCRdb copy, this immuneACCESS table keeps in-frame sequences only and misses some clones. Where compared with another copy, unresolved V genes explain less than half of these, and the others have no known cause. From that table come the V and J calls and clone size; the DNA was used to work out D and trimming. For this sample there are 100,000 to 150,000 clones; approximately 87% appear just once. The biggest ten clones account for 2% to 3% of the sample.

The sequence came from a man aged 45-65 years with active COVID-19. The material sequenced was peripheral blood. The chain employs TRBV7-2 and TRBJ2-3, with 8 middle bases fitting TRBD2. For the CDR3, the sequence is CASSFSGASTDTQYF. The nucleotide sequence reads TGTGCCAGCAGCTTTAGCGGGGCTAGCACAGATACGCAGTATTTT.